This entry lists 21 T cell receptor beta chains sequenced from one sample in a study of blood T cell repertoires in COVID-19. Sequenced by immunoSEQ multiplex PCR; TCRdb stores in-frame clones only, minus some. The sample yields 220,000 or so clones, 85% to 90% seen once. The sequenced material came from PBMCs or T cells enriched from blood (not recorded which). The receptors stem from a man in his forties or fifties who had been exposed to COVID-19.

In the case of this clone: Other DNA sequences in this sample translate to the same CDR3. This sequence joins TRBV3-1 (or the pseudogene TRBV3-2) and TRBJ1-2, with D uncertain. With 2 bases removed from V and 3 bases from J, the gap between germline ends came to 4 bases. The germline V gene encodes CDR1 LGHDT and CDR2 YNNKEL (reference sequence). The CDR3 extends over 12 amino acids. The CDR3 spells CASSQTDYGYTF. Written as DNA, the CDR3 is TGTGCCAGCAGCCAAACGGACTATGGCTACACCTTC.

This clone was observed a few times. The chain carries TRBV11-2 and TRBJ1-6; D remains unclear. The V gene's germline CDR1 is SGHAT and CDR2 FQNNGV. V dropped 5 bases and J dropped 7 bases, with 6 bases sitting between them. The CDR3 loop spans 12 amino acids. CDR3 amino acids: CASSGGNSPLHF. As DNA, the CDR3 is TGTGCCAGCAGCGGCGGAAATTCACCCCTCCACTTT.

V usage is TRBV11-2 and J usage is TRBJ1-1; D is ambiguous. Germline CDR1 SGHAT, CDR2 FQNNGV. Trimming stripped 4 bases from V and 3 bases from J, with 9 bases between. The CDR3 extends over 13 amino acids. The CDR3 spells CASSSDIYTEAFF. CDR3 DNA sequence: TGTGCCAGCAGCTCTGACATATACACTGAAGCTTTCTTT.

The chain couples TRBV24-1 to TRBJ1-4; the match to TRBD1 covers 9 bases. V dropped 3 bases and J dropped 7; count of bases not matched to a gene: 8. The CDR3 consists of 16 residues. CDR1 is KGHDR, CDR2 SFDVKD, per germline. CDR3 amino acids: CATSDAPGQGPEKLFF. CDR3 sequence (DNA): TGTGCCACCAGTGATGCCCCGGGACAGGGCCCTGAAAAACTGTTTTTT.

The CDR3 DNA follows: TGTGCCATCAGTGAGTCGGAACAGGGGGCGAACACTGAAGCTTTCTTT. This gives the protein CAISESEQGANTEAFF. This chain joins TRBV10-3 and TRBJ1-1, with 9 bases that match TRBD1. CDR1 and CDR2 from the germline V gene are ENHRY and SYGVKD. The CDR3 totals 16 residues. V lost 0 bases and J lost 1; bases outside the gene matches: 3.

The CDR3 reads CASNIHLTNYGYTF. As DNA, the CDR3 is TGTGCCAGCAATATACACCTGACAAACTATGGCTACACCTTC. V and J are TRBV28 and TRBJ1-2; D gene ambiguous. The V gene's germline CDR1 is MDHEN and CDR2 SYDVKM. V was shortened by 7 bases and J by 2 bases, with 14 bases between the two germline ends. The CDR3 is 14 residues long.

The CDR3 sequence: CASSVWAGRDYGYTF. CDR3 sequence (DNA): TGTGCCAGCAGCGTATGGGCAGGGAGGGACTATGGCTACACCTTC. V and J are TRBV9 and TRBJ1-2; TRBD1 is a possible D gene (5 bases). The germline V gene encodes CDR1 SGDLS and CDR2 YYNGEE. The CDR3 has 15 residues. V was clipped by 1 base and J by 3 bases, with 13 bases between them.

The rearrangement uses TRBV5-1 and TRBJ1-6; weak D call: TRBD1 (5 bases). Between the trimmed V and J ends, which lost 0 bases and 0 bases, there was a span of 13 bases. The CDR3 runs to 18 residues. CDR1 and CDR2 from the germline V gene are SGHRS and YFSETQ. CDR3 protein: CASSLGGSRGSYNSPLHF. Here the CDR3 DNA reads TGCGCCAGCAGCTTGGGGGGCTCCCGAGGCTCCTATAATTCACCCCTCCACTTT.

The CDR3 sequence is CAWRDLSGGRYEAFF. For the CDR3, the DNA is TGTGCCTGGAGGGATTTAAGCGGGGGGCGTTATGAAGCTTTCTTT. V is TRBV30 and J is TRBJ1-1, with D possibly being TRBD1 (6 bases). CDR3 length equals 15 residues. Germline V gene lookup returns CDR1 GTSNPN and CDR2 SVGIG (reference sequence). Trimming stripped 3 bases from V and 7 bases from J, with 21 bases between.

This chain uses TRBV19 with TRBJ2-7; TRBD2 matches at 7 bases. The CDR3 covers 14 residues. V was pared by 8 bases and J by 7 bases, with 14 bases of the junction left unmatched. Germline CDR1 and CDR2: LNHDA and SQIVND (reference sequence). The CDR3 DNA reads TGTGCCAGTCGTTTGGTAGCGGGCCCGGGGGAGCAGTACTTC. It codes for CASRLVAGPGEQYF.

This chain uses TRBV7-9 with TRBJ1-1; D is unclear. Germline V gene sequence: CDR1 SEHNR, CDR2 FQNEAQ (reference sequence). Trimming stripped 3 bases from V and 6 bases from J, with 14 bases between. CDR3 length equals 14 residues. CDR3 bases: TGTGCCAGCAGCTTCACGAGAGGGAGTGCTGAAGCTTTCTTT. Amino acids: CASSFTRGSAEAFF. The full variable domain, with the rest looked up from reference TRBV7-9 and TRBJ1-1, is DTGVSQNPRHKITKRGQNVTFRCDPISEHNRLYWYRQTLGQGPEFLTYFQNEAQLEKSRLLSDRFSAERPKGSFSTLEIQRTEQGDSAMYLCASSFTRGSAEAFFGQGTRLTVV.

This clone was seen just once. V gene TRBV2 combines with J gene TRBJ1-6, with 8 bases fitting TRBD1. The V and J ends lost 2 bases and 7 bases, in that order; junction bases with no gene match: 4. Germline assignment: CDR1 SNHLY and CDR2 FYNNEI. The CDR3 consists of 15 residues. Written as DNA, the CDR3 is TGTGCCAGCAGTGAATTCAGGGGGCGAAATTCACCCCTCCACTTT. This sequence encodes CASSEFRGRNSPLHF.

The chain couples TRBV18 to TRBJ2-3; TRBD2 matches 7 bases. The CDR3 runs 15 residues. The trim removed 1 base at V and 3 bases at J, leaving 4 bases unmatched. Germline assignment: CDR1 KGHSH and CDR2 LQKENI. CDR3 DNA sequence: TGTGCCAGCTCACCACGCGGCGGGGGTACAGATACGCAGTATTTT. This gives the protein CASSPRGGGTDTQYF.

The chain uses TRBV11-3 and TRBJ2-5; maybe TRBD2 (5 bases). Trimming left V 2 bases short and J 1 base short, with 14 bases between. The CDR3 is made up of 16 amino acids. The germline CDR1 and CDR2 sequences are SGHNT and YENEEA. CDR3 sequence: CASSLLSGISQETQYF. The CDR3 DNA sequence: TGTGCCAGCAGCTTACTATCGGGAATTTCCCAAGAGACCCAGTACTTC.

This chain connects TRBV28 to TRBJ1-2; 10 bases line up with TRBD1. Per the germline V gene, CDR1 is MDHEN and CDR2 is SYDVKM. V was clipped by 5 bases and J by 4 bases; unmatched bases: 10. The CDR3 is 16 residues long. DNA of the CDR3: TGTGCCAGCAGTCCGGGACAGGGGCTCTCTCTCTATGGCTACACCTTC. It specifies CASSPGQGLSLYGYTF.

V is TRBV5-5 and J is TRBJ1-5; D perhaps matches TRBD1 (6 bases). Looked up from germline, CDR1 is SGHKS and CDR2 is YYEKEE (reference sequence). The germline V and J ends were trimmed by 0 bases and 6 bases, with 13 bases remaining between them. This CDR3 region has 15 residues. CDR3 region: CASSLAQGIGQPQHF. The CDR3 DNA sequence: TGTGCCAGCAGCTTGGCACAGGGAATAGGTCAGCCCCAGCATTTT.

Written as DNA, the CDR3 is TGTGCCAGCAGCGTCGGGGGGGGCATCTTAGGTAGCAATGAGCAGTTCTTC. This sequence encodes CASSVGGGILGSNEQFF. The chain couples TRBV28 to TRBJ2-1; 8 nucleotides match TRBD2. V was pared by 6 bases and J by 6 bases, with 16 bases of the junction left unmatched. The CDR3 runs 17 residues. CDR1 is MDHEN, CDR2 SYDVKM, per germline.

This chain links TRBV9 with TRBJ1-2, with D possibly being TRBD1 (5 bases). V dropped 3 bases and J dropped 8 bases, with 17 bases sitting between them. The CDR3 extends over 14 amino acids. Germline assignment: CDR1 SGDLS and CDR2 YYNGEE. The CDR3 nucleotides read TGTGCCAGCAGCGCATACCAGGGTTCGTTCGGCTACACCTTC. It translates to CASSAYQGSFGYTF.

The chain is built from TRBV28 and TRBJ1-6, with D possibly being TRBD1 (6 bases). CDR1 MDHEN and CDR2 SYDVKM come from the germline V gene. V was trimmed by 5 bases and J by 0 bases, leaving 11 bases between them. This CDR3 has 16 amino acids. CDR3 sequence: CASSPDRSSYNSPLHF. CDR3 bases: TGTGCCAGCAGTCCAGACAGGAGCTCCTATAATTCACCCCTCCACTTT.

The rearrangement links TRBV29-1 to TRBJ1-2; the D gene is possibly TRBD1 (5 bases). The CDR3 totals 15 residues. Looked up from germline, CDR1 is SQVTM and CDR2 is ANQGSEA. Trimming removed 0 bases from V and 4 bases from J, with 15 bases in between. The CDR3 spells CSVEEDRLRSYGYTF. The CDR3 DNA sequence: TGCAGCGTTGAAGAAGACAGATTGCGATCCTATGGCTACACCTTC.

This sequence joins TRBV30 and TRBJ1-2; weak D call: TRBD1 (5 bases). This CDR3 region has 13 residues. Germline V lookup: CDR1 GTSNPN, CDR2 SVGIG (reference sequence). Trimming removed 8 bases from V and 1 base from J, with 14 bases in between. The CDR3 protein is CAGAGTRNYGYTF. For the CDR3, the DNA is TGTGCCGGTGCGGGGACCCGTAACTATGGCTACACCTTC.